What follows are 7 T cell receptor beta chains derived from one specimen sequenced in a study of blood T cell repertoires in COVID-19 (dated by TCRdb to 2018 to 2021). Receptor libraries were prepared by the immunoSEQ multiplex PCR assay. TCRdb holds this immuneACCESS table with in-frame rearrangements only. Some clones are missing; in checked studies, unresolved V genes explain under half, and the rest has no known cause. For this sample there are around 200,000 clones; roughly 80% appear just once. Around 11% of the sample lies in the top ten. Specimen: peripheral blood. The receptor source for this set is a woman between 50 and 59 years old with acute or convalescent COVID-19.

CDR3 in DNA: TGTGCCAGCAGTCCTCTCCTGGGCAAAGGGGCCAACGTCCTGACTTTC. Translated, it gives CASSPLLGKGANVLTF. The chain employs TRBV28 and TRBJ2-6, with D unresolved. Germline CDR1 is MDHEN and CDR2 is SYDVKM. This CDR3 is built from 16 residues. The ends were cut back, 5 bases at V and 4 bases at J, with 15 bases in the middle.

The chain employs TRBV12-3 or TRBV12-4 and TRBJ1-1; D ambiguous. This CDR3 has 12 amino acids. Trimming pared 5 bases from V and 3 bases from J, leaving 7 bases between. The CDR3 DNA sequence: TGTGCCAGCAGTCCCCCCGACACTGAAGCTTTCTTT. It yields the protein CASSPPDTEAFF.

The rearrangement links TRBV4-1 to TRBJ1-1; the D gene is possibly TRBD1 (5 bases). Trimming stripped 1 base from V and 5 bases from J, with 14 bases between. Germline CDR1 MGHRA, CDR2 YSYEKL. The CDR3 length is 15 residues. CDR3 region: CASSQGQGTKTEAFF. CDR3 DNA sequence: TGCGCCAGCAGCCAAGGGCAGGGTACGAAGACTGAAGCTTTCTTT.

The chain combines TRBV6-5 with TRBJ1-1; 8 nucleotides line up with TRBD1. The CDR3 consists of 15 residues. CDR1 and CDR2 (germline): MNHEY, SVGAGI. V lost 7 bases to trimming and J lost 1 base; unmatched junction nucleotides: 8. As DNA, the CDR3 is TGTGCCAGCACCGATCCGGGACAGGCGAACACTGAAGCTTTCTTT. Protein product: CASTDPGQANTEAFF.

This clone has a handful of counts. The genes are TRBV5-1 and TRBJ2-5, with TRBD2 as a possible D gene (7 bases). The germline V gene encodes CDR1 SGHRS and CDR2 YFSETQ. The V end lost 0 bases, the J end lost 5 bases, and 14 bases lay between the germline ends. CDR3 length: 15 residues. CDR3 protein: CASSLVGGGGETQYF. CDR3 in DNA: TGCGCCAGCAGCTTGGTCGGCGGGGGCGGTGAGACCCAGTACTTC.

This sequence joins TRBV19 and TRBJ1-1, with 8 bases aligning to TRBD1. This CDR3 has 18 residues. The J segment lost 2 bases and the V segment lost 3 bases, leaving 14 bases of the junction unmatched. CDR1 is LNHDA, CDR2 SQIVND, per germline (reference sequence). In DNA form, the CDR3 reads TGTGCCAGTAGTATTCGAGTCAGACCGGGACAGGATAACACTGAAGCTTTCTTT. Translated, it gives CASSIRVRPGQDNTEAFF.

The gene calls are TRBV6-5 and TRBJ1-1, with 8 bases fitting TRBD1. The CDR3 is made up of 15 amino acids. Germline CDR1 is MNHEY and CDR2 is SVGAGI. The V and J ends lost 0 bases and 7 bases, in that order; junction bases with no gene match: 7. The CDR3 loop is CASSYSTTGVNEAFF. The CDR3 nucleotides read TGTGCCAGCAGTTACTCAACGACAGGGGTGAATGAAGCTTTCTTT.